Listed below are T cell receptor beta chains from one sample, sequenced in a study of blood T cell repertoires in COVID-19. Here immunoSEQ multiplex PCR was the method, and the copy in TCRdb shows in-frame clones only, minus some. The table includes 130,000 to 150,000 clones, approximately 91% detected once. The sample was peripheral blood. These receptors originate from a human donor in a cohort sampled during active COVID-19. Both conserved end residues are part of each CDR3. A D gene is named only where the DNA matches it firmly. Only some rows state a clone size, as once, few, many or a class for expanded clones.

TRBJ1-3 - TRBV9 - CASSADSSGNTIYF TGTGCCAGCAGCGCGGACAGCTCTGGAAACACCATATATTTT
TRBJ2-1 - TRBV7-3 TRBD1 CASSLRTGSYNEQFF TGTGCCAGCAGCTTAAGGACAGGGAGCTACAATGAGCAGTTCTTC
TRBJ1-2 - TRBV2 TRBD1 CASGGQGIGYTF TGTGCCAGCGGGGGACAGGGGATTGGCTACACCTTC
TRBJ2-7 - TRBV11-2 - CASSLYSGLSYEQYF TGTGCCAGCAGCTTATACTCAGGGCTTTCCTACGAGCAGTACTTC
TRBJ1-2 - TRBV2 TRBD1 CASSKRQGARNYGYTF TGTGCCAGCAGCAAACGACAGGGGGCTAGGAACTATGGCTACACCTTC
TRBJ1-1 - TRBV12-3/TRBV12-4 - CASSYLAEAFF TGTGCCAGCAGTTACCTAGCTGAAGCTTTCTTT
TRBJ1-4 - TRBV4-3 TRBD1 CASSQDTGTATNEKLFF TGCGCCAGCAGCCAAGACACAGGGACAGCGACTAATGAAAAACTGTTTTTT
TRBJ2-2 - TRBV24-1 TRBD2 CATSEPSSGGYTGELFF TGTGCCACCAGTGAACCCAGTAGCGGGGGCTATACCGGGGAGCTGTTTTTT
TRBJ2-5 - TRBV6-2/TRBV6-3 - CASSWSGTKETQYF TGTGCCAGCAGTTGGAGCGGGACAAAAGAGACCCAGTACTTC
TRBJ2-1 - TRBV15 - CATSRSWSDNEQFF TGTGCCACCAGCAGATCATGGAGCGACAATGAGCAGTTCTTC
TRBJ2-1 - TRBV5-1 TRBD1 CASIPGTGSNEQFF TGCGCCAGCATTCCCGGGACAGGGAGCAATGAGCAGTTCTTC
TRBJ1-1 - TRBV9 TRBD1 CASSVLEVPRDRGTEAFF TGTGCCAGCAGCGTACTCGAGGTGCCCCGGGACAGGGGTACTGAAGCTTTCTTT
TRBJ2-2 - TRBV7-9 - CASSLDTWELFF TGTGCCAGCAGCTTAGACACGTGGGAGCTGTTTTTT
TRBJ2-2 - TRBV6-2/TRBV6-3 - CASSLEVTGELFF TGTGCCAGCAGTCTCGAGGTTACCGGGGAGCTGTTTTTT
TRBJ1-4 - TRBV7-9 TRBD1 CASSPGQGREKLFF TGTGCCAGCAGCCCCGGACAGGGTCGTGAAAAACTGTTTTTT
TRBJ2-5 - TRBV5-5 - CASSGDRLSGSREAQYF TGTGCCAGCAGCGGTGATAGACTCAGCGGCTCAAGAGAGGCCCAGTACTTC
TRBJ2-7 - TRBV2 - CASFRIGHSTSNEQYF TGTGCCAGTTTTCGAATAGGCCATTCGACTAGTAACGAGCAGTACTTC
TRBJ2-6 - TRBV7-2 - CASSQTPSSGANVLTF TGTGCCAGCAGCCAAACGCCTAGCTCTGGGGCCAACGTCCTGACTTTC
TRBJ1-6 - TRBV7-9 - CASSLTGIDSPLHF TGTGCCAGCAGCCTTACAGGGATCGATTCACCCCTCCACTTT
TRBJ2-3 few TRBV7-2 - CASSLDVTTDTQYF TGTGCCAGCAGCTTAGATGTTACTACAGATACGCAGTATTTT
TRBJ1-1 - TRBV15 TRBD1 CATSRDPDRGHFF TGTGCCACCAGCAGAGACCCGGACAGGGGGCATTTCTTT
TRBJ1-2 - TRBV28 TRBD1 CASSLTGTGLNALYGYTF TGTGCCAGCAGTTTAACAGGGACAGGGCTCAACGCACTCTATGGCTACACCTTC
TRBJ2-3 - TRBV6-2/TRBV6-3 TRBD1 CASSDRTGGDGDTQYF TGTGCCAGCAGTGATCGGACAGGGGGCGATGGAGATACGCAGTATTTT
TRBJ1-5 few TRBV28 - CASSSPVQPQHF TGTGCCAGCAGTTCTCCCGTTCAGCCCCAGCATTTT
TRBJ2-7 - TRBV6-5 TRBD1 CASRLGQGAYEQYF TGTGCCAGCAGGTTGGGACAGGGGGCTTACGAGCAGTACTTC
TRBJ2-5 - TRBV7-3 TRBD1 CASSLGDRGRKETQYF TGTGCCAGCAGCTTAGGGGACAGGGGGAGAAAAGAGACCCAGTACTTC
TRBJ1-2 few TRBV28 TRBD1 CANRRQGESGYTF TGTGCCAACCGAAGACAGGGGGAGAGTGGCTACACCTTC
TRBJ1-2 - TRBV9 - CASSARDFHYGYTF TGTGCCAGCAGCGCTCGGGACTTTCACTATGGCTACACCTTC
TRBJ2-5 - TRBV5-6 TRBD2 CASSPRTSGGEKETQYF TGTGCCAGCAGCCCCCGGACTAGCGGGGGAGAAAAAGAGACCCAGTACTTC
TRBJ1-6 - TRBV6-5 TRBD1 CASSYTGQGGPLHF TGTGCCAGCAGTTACACGGGACAGGGGGGGCCCCTCCACTTT
TRBJ1-1 - TRBV20-1 - CSATDNREAFF TGCAGTGCTACGGACAACCGAGAAGCTTTCTTT
TRBJ1-4 - TRBV12-3/TRBV12-4 TRBD1 CASTGTGWEKLFF TGTGCCAGCACCGGGACAGGGTGGGAAAAACTGTTTTTT
TRBJ2-7 few TRBV7-2 - CASSLERGTLYF TGTGCCAGCAGCTTAGAAAGGGGCACTTTGTACTTC
TRBJ2-3 - TRBV14 TRBD2 CASSQRTGGVTDTQYF TGTGCCAGCAGCCAGCGGACTGGGGGGGTCACAGATACGCAGTATTTT
TRBJ2-1 - TRBV6-2/TRBV6-3 TRBD2 CASSPGLAGARIYNEQFF TGTGCCAGCAGTCCAGGACTAGCAGGAGCCCGAATTTACAATGAGCAGTTCTTC
TRBJ2-5 - TRBV9 TRBD1 CASSGRGTGGQETQYF TGTGCCAGCAGCGGGAGGGGGACAGGAGGCCAAGAGACCCAGTACTTC
TRBJ1-5 - TRBV30 TRBD1 CAWGGTGGFQPQHF TGTGCCTGGGGTGGAACAGGGGGGTTTCAGCCCCAGCATTTT
TRBJ1-6 - TRBV6-2/TRBV6-3 - CASTPQGKRNSPLHF TGTGCCAGCACCCCACAGGGAAAACGGAATTCACCCCTCCACTTT
TRBJ1-6 once TRBV10-1 TRBD1 CASSAQGNSPLHF TGCGCCAGCAGTGCACAGGGGAATTCACCCCTCCACTTT
TRBJ1-5 few TRBV6-4 TRBD1 CASSDSGTGGLSSYQPQHF TGTGCCAGCAGTGACTCCGGGACAGGGGGCCTGTCGTCATATCAGCCCCAGCATTTT
TRBJ2-7 - TRBV4-3 TRBD1 CASSHRTGTNYEQYF TGCGCCAGCAGCCATCGGACAGGTACAAACTACGAGCAGTACTTC
TRBJ1-5 - TRBV28 - CASSLGGGVQSNQPQHF TGTGCCAGCAGTTTAGGTGGAGGGGTGCAGAGCAATCAGCCCCAGCATTTT
TRBJ2-1 - TRBV7-2 TRBD1 CASSHGQGEYNEQFF TGTGCCAGCAGCCACGGACAGGGGGAATACAATGAGCAGTTCTTC
TRBJ2-7 - TRBV7-9 - CASSQHRTEQYF TGTGCCAGCAGCCAACATAGGACAGAGCAGTACTTC
TRBJ2-3 - TRBV19 TRBD2 CASRRGADTQYF TGTGCCAGTAGACGGGGGGCAGATACGCAGTATTTT
TRBJ1-6 - TRBV5-1 TRBD1 CASSAGTDMMNSPLHF TGCGCCAGCAGCGCCGGGACAGACATGATGAATTCACCCCTCCACTTT
TRBJ1-2 - TRBV6-5 TRBD1 CASRLGQAYGYTF TGTGCCAGCAGACTTGGACAGGCCTATGGCTACACCTTC